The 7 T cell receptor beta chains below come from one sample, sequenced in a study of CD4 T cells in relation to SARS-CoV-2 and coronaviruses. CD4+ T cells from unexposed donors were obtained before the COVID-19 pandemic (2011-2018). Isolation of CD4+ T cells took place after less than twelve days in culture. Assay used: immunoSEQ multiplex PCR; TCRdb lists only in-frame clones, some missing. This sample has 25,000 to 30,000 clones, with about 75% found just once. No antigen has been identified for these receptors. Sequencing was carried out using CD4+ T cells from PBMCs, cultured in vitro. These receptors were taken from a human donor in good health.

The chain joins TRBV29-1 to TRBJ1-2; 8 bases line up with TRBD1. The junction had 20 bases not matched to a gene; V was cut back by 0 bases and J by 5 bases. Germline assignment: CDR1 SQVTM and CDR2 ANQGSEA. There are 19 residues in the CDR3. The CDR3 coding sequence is TGCAGCGTTGAAGACCGCCTCAGAAGACAGACAGGGGCATGGTATGGCTACACCTTC. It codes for CSVEDRLRRQTGAWYGYTF.

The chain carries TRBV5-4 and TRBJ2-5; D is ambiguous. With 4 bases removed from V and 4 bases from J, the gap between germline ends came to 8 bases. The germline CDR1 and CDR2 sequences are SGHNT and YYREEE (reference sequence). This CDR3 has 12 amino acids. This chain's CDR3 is CASSGTGETQYF. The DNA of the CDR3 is TGTGCCAGCAGCGGAACGGGAGAGACCCAGTACTTC.

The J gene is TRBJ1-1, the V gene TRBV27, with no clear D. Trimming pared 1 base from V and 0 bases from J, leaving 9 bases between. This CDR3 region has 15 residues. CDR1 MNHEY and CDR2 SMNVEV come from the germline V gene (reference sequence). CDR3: CASSLWGALNTEAFF. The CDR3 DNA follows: TGTGCCAGCAGTTTATGGGGAGCCTTGAACACTGAAGCTTTCTTT.

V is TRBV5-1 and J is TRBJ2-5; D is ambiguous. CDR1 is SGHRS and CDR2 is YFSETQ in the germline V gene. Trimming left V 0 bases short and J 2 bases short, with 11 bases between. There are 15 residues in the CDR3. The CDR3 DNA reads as TGCGCCAGCAGCTTGGTCTCCATGGATCAAGAGACCCAGTACTTC. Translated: CASSLVSMDQETQYF.

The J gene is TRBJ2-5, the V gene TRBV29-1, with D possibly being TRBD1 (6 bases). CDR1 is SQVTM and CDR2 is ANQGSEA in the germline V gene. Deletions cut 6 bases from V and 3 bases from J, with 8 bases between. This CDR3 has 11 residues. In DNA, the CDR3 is TGCAGCGTGAGGACAGAAGAGACCCAGTACTTC. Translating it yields CSVRTEETQYF.

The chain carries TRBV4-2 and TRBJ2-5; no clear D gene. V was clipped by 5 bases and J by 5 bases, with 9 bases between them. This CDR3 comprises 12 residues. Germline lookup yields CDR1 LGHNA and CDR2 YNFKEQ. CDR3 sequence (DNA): TGTGCCAGCAGCGCGACCGGGGAGACCCAGTACTTC. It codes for CASSATGETQYF.

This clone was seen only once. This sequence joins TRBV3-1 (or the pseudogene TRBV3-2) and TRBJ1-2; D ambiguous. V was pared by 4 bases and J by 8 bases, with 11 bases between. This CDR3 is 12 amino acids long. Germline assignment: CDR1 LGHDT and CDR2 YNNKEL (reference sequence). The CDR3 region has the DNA TGTGCCAGCAGCCTCGATGGGCGAGGCTACACCTTC. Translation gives CASSLDGRGYTF.